A single sample is the source of the 3 T cell receptor beta chains below, sequenced in a study of CD8 T cells in Susac syndrome. Reverse transcription used roughly 0.5 to 1 ug RNA and random hexamers. TCRdb reanalysed the immunoSEQ multiplex PCR reads using MiXCR and keeps one entry per CDR3 protein. Altogether 250,000 to 350,000 distinct CDR3 sequences are present, about 88% being singletons, with the ten largest covering approximately 0.12%. Material for sequencing was CD8+ T cells from PBMCs. The receptor source for this set is a human donor with multiple sclerosis.

This clonotype was observed once. One junction end disagrees with the germline gene, perhaps due to a read error. The CDR3 loop reads CAGRSGNTIYF. CDR3 in DNA: TGTGCCGGCAGATCGGGAAACACCATATATTTT. J is TRBJ1-3 and V is TRBV5-6; D is ambiguous. The CDR3 is made up of 11 amino acids. Germline V lookup: CDR1 SGHDT, CDR2 YYEEEE. The variable domain in full, with the rest retrieved from reference TRBV5-6 and TRBJ1-3, is DAGVTQSPTHLIKTRGQQVTLRCSPKSGHDTVSWYQQALGQGPQFIFQYYEEEERQRGNFPDRFSGHQFPNYSSELNVNALLLGDSALYLCAGRSGNTIYFGEGSWLTVV.

The chain uses TRBV4-1 and TRBJ2-7; D is ambiguous. V was trimmed by 5 bases and J by 1 base, leaving 9 bases between them. The CDR3 is 13 amino acids. From germline, CDR1 is MGHRA and CDR2 YSYEKL. CDR3: CASSKGPSYEQYF. CDR3 in DNA: TGCGCCAGCAGCAAAGGACCGTCCTACGAGCAGTACTTC.

In its sample, this clonotype was seen a few times. The chain has TRBV27 and TRBJ2-7, with TRBD2 as a possible D gene (6 bases). Germline V lookup: CDR1 MNHEY, CDR2 SMNVEV (reference sequence). Trimming took off 0 bases at V and 4 bases at J, with 7 bases between the two ends. CDR3 size: 13 residues. This CDR3 reads CASSLSGGYEQYF. CDR3 DNA sequence: TGTGCCAGCAGTTTATCGGGAGGTTACGAGCAGTACTTC.